This T cell receptor (beta chain) came from a study of CD8 T cells in ankylosing spondylitis (dated by TCRdb to the late 2010s). About the study as a whole: The study set out to find disease-linked TCR variants by profiling T cell receptor beta repertoires in ankylosing spondylitis patients and healthy donors. The full study cohort was made up of over 20 ankylosing spondylitis patients and fewer than 120 healthy donors. Peripheral blood was sampled, and synovial fluid was also collected from ankylosing spondylitis patients. Beyond this particular receptor, the publication reports: A TCR beta motif made up of 7 to 9 highly homologous amino acid variants appeared to be characteristic of blood from ankylosing spondylitis patients. According to the report, matched synovial fluid samples from ankylosing spondylitis patients were significantly enriched for the disease-linked clones. Some motif variants were previously reported in synovial fluid and blood of reactive arthritis patients, suggesting common disease-initiation mechanisms. The disease-linked clones had a CD8+ phenotype and were found at relatively low frequencies in peripheral blood.

Looking up the germline V gene yields CDR1 SGHDT and CDR2 YYEEEE. From the cysteine through the phenylalanine, the CDR3 covers 11 amino acids. The sequence is cut down to CDR3 DNA, 33 bases in frame from base 1. Trimming at the junction amounts to 4 bases on V and 7 bases on J, and the germline ends lie 7 bases apart. This clonotype was seen a few times. Its antigen is not yet known. No quality values exist for individual bases; no much larger clone is one base distant. Sequencing took place on an Illumina HiSeq 2500. TCR beta libraries were prepared by quantitative 5'-RACE with molecular barcodes. In the source study's methods: To identify disease-linked TCR variants, a new computational method was used, one built on a probabilistic model of VDJ rearrangement. In-frame beta chains were kept once TCRdb had trimmed the public reads at Q25 with fastp and called clones with MiXCR. CDR3 protein sequences are deduplicated, and each keeps its most common genes and DNA. These V and J calls derive from TCRdb rather than the authors' analysis. The sample data list around 890,000 distinct CDR3 sequences, and approximately 10% of these were observed just once. The ten largest clones take up about 0.5% of the sample.

This sequence uses TRBV5-6 and TRBJ2-3; the D gene remains uncertain. The sequence came from a male donor with ankylosing spondylitis. The sequenced sample consisted of blood, either unsorted or a sorted T cell fraction (not recorded which). The CDR3 reads as follows: CASSRRNTQYF. The DNA sequence is as follows: TGTGCCAGCAGCCGCCGCAATACGCAGTATTTT.